The clone carrying this TCR beta chain was detected a few times. Its antigen is undetermined. The sample comes from a study of early T cells in non-severe SARS-CoV-2 infection. At the level of the study: It was bulk RNA from unsorted whole blood that was sequenced, and the chains were unpaired. Whole-study findings and limits: Clonotype matching in VDJdb favored anti-spike CD8 responses and did not capture private and CD4 specificities.

CDR1 is SGHVS and CDR2 is FNYEAQ in the germline V gene. The CDR3 is 15 residues long. V lost 1 base and J 8 bases, leaving 12 bases between the germline ends. Molecules of cDNA were individually given unique molecular identifiers that were attached to them. TCRdb itself ran the 5' RACE reads through MiXCR, one entry per CDR3 protein. The table shows more than 50,000 distinct CDR3 sequences, with around 14% occurring only once. This TCR derives from an adult who was a healthcare worker with PCR-confirmed SARS-CoV-2 infection or an uninfected control (not recorded which). V is TRBV7-6 and J is TRBJ1-6; perhaps TRBD1 as D (6 bases). The sequencing here drew on whole blood, taken at baseline. DNA of the CDR3: TGTGCCAGCAGCTTAGTCCGCAGGGGAGATTCACCCCTCCACTTT. Translated: CASSLVRRGDSPLHF.